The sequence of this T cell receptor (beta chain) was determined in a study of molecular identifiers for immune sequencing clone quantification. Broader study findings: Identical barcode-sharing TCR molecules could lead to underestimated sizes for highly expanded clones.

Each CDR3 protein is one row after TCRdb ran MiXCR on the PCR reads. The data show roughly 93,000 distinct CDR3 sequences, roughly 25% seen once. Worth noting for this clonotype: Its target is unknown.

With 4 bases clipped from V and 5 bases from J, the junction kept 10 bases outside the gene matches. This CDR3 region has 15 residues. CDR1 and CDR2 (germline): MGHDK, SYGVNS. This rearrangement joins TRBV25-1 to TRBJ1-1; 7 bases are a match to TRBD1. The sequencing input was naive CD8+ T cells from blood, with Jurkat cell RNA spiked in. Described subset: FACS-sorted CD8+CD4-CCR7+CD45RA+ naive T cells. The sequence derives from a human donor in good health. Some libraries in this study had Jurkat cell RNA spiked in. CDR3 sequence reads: CASSGSDRVGTEAFF. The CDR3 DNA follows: TGTGCCAGCAGTGGGTCAGACAGGGTGGGGACTGAAGCTTTCTTT.